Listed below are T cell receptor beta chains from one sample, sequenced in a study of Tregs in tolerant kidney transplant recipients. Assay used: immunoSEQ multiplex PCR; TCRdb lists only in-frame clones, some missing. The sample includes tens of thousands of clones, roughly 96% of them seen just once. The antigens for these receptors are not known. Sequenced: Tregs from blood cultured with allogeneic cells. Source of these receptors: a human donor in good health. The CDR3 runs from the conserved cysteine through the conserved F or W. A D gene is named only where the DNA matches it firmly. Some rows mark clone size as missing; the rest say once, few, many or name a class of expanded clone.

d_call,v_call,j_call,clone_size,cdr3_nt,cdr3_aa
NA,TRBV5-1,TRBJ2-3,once,TGCGCCAGTTATGACAGGTTCTTAGATACGCAGTATTTT,CASYDRFLDTQYF
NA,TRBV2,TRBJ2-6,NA,TGTGCCAGCAGTGACAGCTCTGGGGCCAACGTCCTGACTTTC,CASSDSSGANVLTF
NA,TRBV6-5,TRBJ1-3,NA,TGTGCCAGCAGTTACTCTCCGGACTCTGGAAACACCATATATTTT,CASSYSPDSGNTIYF
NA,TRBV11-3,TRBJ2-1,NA,TGTGCCAGCAGTTTTCCATTGGGTCACAATGAGCAGTTCTTC,CASSFPLGHNEQFF
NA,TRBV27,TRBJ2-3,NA,TGTGCCAGCAGTTTAATAGGGTTCACAGATACGCAGTATTTT,CASSLIGFTDTQYF
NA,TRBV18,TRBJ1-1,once,TGTGCCAGCTCACCTTGGGCCTCCTTCATGAACACTGAAGCTTTCTTT,CASSPWASFMNTEAFF
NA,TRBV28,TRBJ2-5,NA,TGTGCCAGCAGTTTAGTACAGTTAGAGACCCAGTACTTC,CASSLVQLETQYF
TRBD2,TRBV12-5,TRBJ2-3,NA,TGTGCTAGTGGTTCCCTAGCGGGGGGGATGGATACGCAGTATTTT,CASGSLAGGMDTQYF
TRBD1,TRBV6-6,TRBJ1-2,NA,TGTGCCAGCAGTTTGACAGGGGGCCGGGCCTATGGCTACACCTTC,CASSLTGGRAYGYTF
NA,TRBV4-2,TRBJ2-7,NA,TGTGCCAGCAGCCCCCCGGGGAAACGCGAGCAGTACTTC,CASSPPGKREQYF
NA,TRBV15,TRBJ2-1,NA,TGTGCCACCAGCAGAGATGGGGGGCAGGGGAAGTATGAGCAGTTCTTC,CATSRDGGQGKYEQFF
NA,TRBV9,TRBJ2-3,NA,TGTGCCAGCAGCTCAACCGGGGCAGATACGCAGTATTTT,CASSSTGADTQYF
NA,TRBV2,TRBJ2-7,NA,TGTGCCAGCAGCTCGGACAGCTACGAGCAGTACTTC,CASSSDSYEQYF
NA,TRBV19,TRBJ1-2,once,TGTGCCAGTAGTATAGGGGGACGAGGCTACACCTTC,CASSIGGRGYTF
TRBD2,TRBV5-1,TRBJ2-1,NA,TGCGCCAGCAGCTTGGGACTAGCGGGAGGCCGCCTTGAGCAGTTCTTC,CASSLGLAGGRLEQFF
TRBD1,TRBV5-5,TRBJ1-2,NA,TGTGCCAGCAACACCCGTCCAGGGGGGGCTAACTATGGCTACACCTTC,CASNTRPGGANYGYTF
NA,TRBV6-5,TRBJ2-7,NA,TGTGCCAGCAGAAGGACCCAAACCCCCTACGAGCAGTACTTC,CASRRTQTPYEQYF
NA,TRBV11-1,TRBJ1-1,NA,TGTGCCAGCAGCTTCCGGGAGAACACTGAAGCTTTCTTT,CASSFRENTEAFF
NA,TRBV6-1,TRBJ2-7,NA,TGTGCCAGCAGGGGCCGACCAGCTATCTCCTACGAGCAGTACTTC,CASRGRPAISYEQYF
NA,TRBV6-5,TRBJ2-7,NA,TGTGCCAGCAGTTACTTGATGGCAGGCCGGTACGAGCAGTACTTC,CASSYLMAGRYEQYF
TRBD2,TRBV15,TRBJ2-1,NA,TGTGCCACCAGCAGAGGACTAGCGGGAGTTGATGAGCAGTTCTTC,CATSRGLAGVDEQFF
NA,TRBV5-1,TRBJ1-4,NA,TGCGCCAGCAGCTTGGCCTGGGGTGGCGACGAAAAACTGTTTTTT,CASSLAWGGDEKLFF
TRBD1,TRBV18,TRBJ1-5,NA,TGTGCCAGCTCACCTACAGGGGGGATTCAGCCCCAGCATTTT,CASSPTGGIQPQHF
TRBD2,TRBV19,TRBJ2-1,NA,TGTGCCAGTAGTACTAGCGGGGGGGCCGCTAATGAGCAGTTCTTC,CASSTSGGAANEQFF
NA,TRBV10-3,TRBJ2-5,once,TGTGCCATCAGTGGGCTCCCCCGAGGGACCCAGTACTTC,CAISGLPRGTQYF
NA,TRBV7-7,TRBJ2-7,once,TGTGCTAGCAGCTTAGGTCCGGGGTTCGAGCAGTACTTC,CASSLGPGFEQYF
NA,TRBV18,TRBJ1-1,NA,TGTGCCAGCTCACCTCTCGGACAGAACACTGAAGCTTTCTTT,CASSPLGQNTEAFF
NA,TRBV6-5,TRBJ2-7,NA,TGTGCCAGCAGAACAGGGAACTACGAGCAGTACTTC,CASRTGNYEQYF
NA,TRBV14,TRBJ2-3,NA,TGTGCCAGCAGCCAATACAGTTATGCAGATACGCAGTATTTT,CASSQYSYADTQYF